This TCR beta chain was found in a study of blood T cell repertoires in COVID-19. The overall study: PBMCs, B-cell-depleted T cells, or T cells were the source of the cDNA or gDNA that made up the material.

Original data processing: Amplification of reference gene primers provided the estimated nucleated cell counts. The assay was immunoSEQ multiplex PCR, and TCRdb's table has in-frame clones only and misses some. D and trimming come from the DNA, and the V and J calls and clone size come from that table. The sample holds fewer than 350,000 clones; around nine tenths are singletons and the top ten take over 9%. Looked up from germline, CDR1 is SGDLS and CDR2 is YYNGEE. This CDR3 spans 14 amino acids. The V end lost 1 base, the J end lost 1 base, and 7 bases lay between the germline ends. The sequencing input was PBMCs or T cells enriched from blood (not recorded which). V and J are TRBV9 and TRBJ2-3, with TRBD1 as a possible D gene (5 bases). The TCR comes from a woman aged 40 to 55 who had recovered from COVID-19. The DNA of the CDR3 is TGTGCCAGCAGCGTATTACAGGGCACAGATACGCAGTATTTT. Translation gives CASSVLQGTDTQYF.